One and the same sample provided the 32 T cell receptor beta chains below, sequenced in a study of T cells in localized non-small cell lung cancer. Here immunoSEQ multiplex PCR was the method, and the copy in TCRdb shows in-frame clones only, minus some. The repertoire has fewer than 12,000 clones, 60% to 75% of them found once; the top ten carry 30% to 35%. This specimen was peripheral blood, taken before any cancer treatment. The receptors were sampled from a male donor aged 60 or over with stage I lung adenocarcinoma.

The genes are TRBV7-2 and TRBJ2-7; D gene uncertain. V lost 1 base and J lost 1, with 8 bases in between. There are 14 residues in the CDR3. Germline CDR1 SGHTA, CDR2 FQGNSA. The CDR3 here is CASSLEGSSYEQYF. CDR3 coding DNA: TGTGCCAGCAGCTTAGAGGGCAGTTCCTACGAGCAGTACTTC.

This clone appeared a single time. The chain recombines TRBV10-3 with TRBJ2-7, with 9 bases lining up with TRBD1. The CDR3 is 13 amino acids. Germline CDR1 reads ENHRY; CDR2 reads SYGVKD. The trim removed 10 bases at V and 5 bases at J, leaving 9 bases unmatched. The chain's CDR3 is CATTGQGGHEQYF. In nucleotides, the CDR3 is TGTGCCACCACGGGACAGGGTGGCCACGAGCAGTACTTC.

This chain uses TRBV5-4 with TRBJ1-5; weak D call: TRBD1 (6 bases). This CDR3 is built from 16 residues. Germline CDR1 is SGHNT and CDR2 is YYREEE (reference sequence). Trimming pared 4 bases from V and 2 bases from J, leaving 16 bases between. This CDR3 reads CASSQIGGNGNQPQHF. CDR3 nucleotide sequence: TGTGCCAGCAGCCAGATAGGGGGAAACGGCAATCAGCCCCAGCATTTT.

The chain combines TRBV10-3 with TRBJ2-7; D may be TRBD1 (6 bases). Trimming pared 10 bases from V and 1 base from J, leaving 14 bases between. Germline CDR1 reads ENHRY; CDR2 reads SYGVKD. The CDR3 has 13 residues. CDR3 DNA: TGTGCCACCCTATCAACAGGGTCCTACGAGCAGTACTTC. Its translation is CATLSTGSYEQYF.

V usage is TRBV5-1 and J usage is TRBJ1-4; D not resolved. This CDR3 region has 17 residues. Trimming took 4 bases from V and 0 from J, leaving 16 bases between them. CDR1 is SGHRS, CDR2 YFSETQ, per germline. DNA of the CDR3: TGCGCCAGCAGCGAAGGACTCCAGCTGACAACTAATGAAAAACTGTTTTTT. It yields the protein CASSEGLQLTTNEKLFF.

The rearrangement links TRBV27 to TRBJ1-2; TRBD1 aligns across 10 bases. J lost 8 bases, V lost 5 bases, and 5 bases had no gene match. Germline V gives CDR1 MNHEY, CDR2 SMNVEV (reference sequence). The CDR3 is 13 amino acids. This CDR3 reads CASSRQGAGGYTF. In DNA, the CDR3 is TGTGCCAGCAGTAGACAGGGGGCTGGGGGCTACACCTTC.

This chain connects TRBV14 to TRBJ1-6, with D possibly being TRBD1 (5 bases). The CDR3 is 16 amino acids. Per the germline V gene, CDR1 is SGHDN and CDR2 is FVKESK. Trimming shortened V by 0 bases and J by 7 bases, and 13 bases separated the two germline ends. CDR3 in amino acids: CASSQDKGVLNSPLHF. As DNA, the CDR3 is TGTGCCAGCAGCCAAGATAAAGGGGTCTTGAATTCACCCCTCCACTTT.

This clone was counted once. The chain is built from TRBV7-2 and TRBJ1-1; the D gene is possibly TRBD1 (6 bases). CDR3 length equals 15 residues. Germline V lookup: CDR1 SGHTA, CDR2 FQGNSA. Trimming removed 6 bases from V and 0 bases from J, with 14 bases in between. The CDR3 DNA reads TGTGCCAGCAGAAAAGGGGGAGGGGTGAACACTGAAGCTTTCTTT. It translates to CASRKGGGVNTEAFF.

This clone was seen only once. This chain connects TRBV7-8 to TRBJ2-5; no definite D call. The ends were cut back, 4 bases at V and 7 bases at J, with 10 bases in the middle. Germline-derived CDR1 and CDR2 are SGHVS and FQNEAQ. The CDR3 is 12 amino acids. Written as DNA, the CDR3 is TGTGCCAGCAGCTCGGATAGTATGACCCAGTACTTC. Protein sequence: CASSSDSMTQYF.

This sequence joins TRBV5-1 and TRBJ2-5; maybe TRBD2 (5 bases). The germline V gene has CDR1 SGHRS and CDR2 YFSETQ. The CDR3 runs 14 residues. V was pared by 4 bases and J by 1 base, with 11 bases between. CDR3 sequence reads: CASSLGLIQETQYF. For the CDR3, the DNA is TGCGCCAGCAGCCTCGGACTGATCCAAGAGACCCAGTACTTC.

The V call is TRBV6-5, the J call TRBJ1-2; perhaps TRBD1 as D (6 bases). Germline V lookup: CDR1 MNHEY, CDR2 SVGAGI. Trimming cost V 2 bases and J 2 bases, with 9 bases left between them. This CDR3 has 14 amino acids. The CDR3, as DNA: TGTGCCAGCAGTTACAGGGACAAAAACTATGGCTACACCTTC. Translation: CASSYRDKNYGYTF.

This clone showed up just once. The V call is TRBV18, the J call TRBJ2-7; TRBD1 is a possible D gene (5 bases). V was clipped by 3 bases and J by 3 bases, with 9 bases between them. The CDR3 loop spans 13 amino acids. The germline gives CDR1 KGHSH, CDR2 LQKENI. The chain's CDR3 is CASSPSQGYEQYF. The CDR3 DNA reads TGTGCCAGCTCACCTAGTCAGGGCTACGAGCAGTACTTC.

This clone was picked up one time. This chain links TRBV2 with TRBJ1-2, with TRBD1 as a possible D gene (6 bases). CDR1 and CDR2 (germline): SNHLY, FYNNEI. Between the trimmed V and J ends, which lost 6 bases and 8 bases, there was a span of 13 bases. The length of the CDR3 is 12 residues. CDR3 region: CASRTGLNGYTF. CDR3 sequence (DNA): TGTGCCAGCAGAACAGGGCTCAACGGCTACACCTTC.

The chain links TRBV6-6 to TRBJ2-2; D is ambiguous. V was cut by 6 bases and J by 3 bases, with 8 bases left in between. Looked up from germline, CDR1 is MNHNY and CDR2 is SVGAGI (reference sequence). CDR3 length: 13 amino acids. The CDR3 reads CASRILDTGELFF. The CDR3 nucleotides are TGTGCCAGCAGGATACTTGACACCGGGGAGCTGTTTTTT.

This chain joins TRBV5-1 and TRBJ1-2; D ambiguous. V was cut by 0 bases and J by 4 bases, with 13 bases left in between. The CDR3 covers 15 residues. Germline CDR1 SGHRS, CDR2 YFSETQ. CDR3 sequence: CASSLGLNVIYGYTF. As DNA, the CDR3 is TGCGCCAGCAGCTTGGGATTGAATGTGATCTATGGCTACACCTTC. Drawing the rest from reference TRBV5-1 and TRBJ1-2, the complete variable domain is KAGVTQTPRYLIKTRGQQVTLSCSPISGHRSVSWYQQTPGQGLQFLFEYFSETQRNKGNFPGRFSGRQFSNSRSEMNVSTLELGDSALYLCASSLGLNVIYGYTFGSGTRLTVV.

The rearrangement joins TRBV4-3 to TRBJ1-2; D uncertain. CDR1 and CDR2 (germline): LGHNA, YSLEER. This CDR3 region has 15 residues. V was shortened by 0 bases and J by 5 bases, with 13 bases between the two germline ends. DNA of the CDR3: TGCGCCAGCAGCCAAGAGAGGGAGCCCTCTTATGGCTACACCTTC. Amino acid sequence: CASSQEREPSYGYTF.

This chain joins TRBV6-1 and TRBJ1-1; D is unclear. Germline values: CDR1 MNHNS, CDR2 SASEGT. CDR3 length: 12 amino acids. V lost 4 bases and J lost 2, with 5 bases in between. CDR3 sequence (DNA): TGTGCCAGCAGTGGGGTAAACACTGAAGCTTTCTTT. Its translation: CASSGVNTEAFF.

This clone occurred once. The chain links TRBV9 to TRBJ1-5; D ambiguous. Per the germline V gene, CDR1 is SGDLS and CDR2 is YYNGEE. CDR3 length: 15 residues. Trimming removed 6 bases at V and 0 bases at J, with 13 bases between. The CDR3, as DNA: TGTGCCAGCATACTGGAGCCATATAGCAATCAGCCCCAGCATTTT. This sequence encodes CASILEPYSNQPQHF.

V and J are TRBV18 and TRBJ1-5; TRBD1 aligns across 9 bases. The trim removed 6 bases at V and 10 bases at J, leaving 16 bases unmatched. The CDR3 has 16 amino acids. CDR1 is KGHSH and CDR2 is LQKENI in the germline V gene. In DNA form, the CDR3 reads TGTGCCAGCTCCCAAGTAGGTCCGGGACAGGGTGGTCCCCAGCATTTT. This encodes CASSQVGPGQGGPQHF.

V is TRBV7-9 and J is TRBJ2-5, with D unresolved. Trimming removed 1 base at V and 5 bases at J, with 8 bases between. Germline V CDR1 and CDR2: SEHNR, FQNEAQ (reference sequence). This CDR3 is 13 amino acids long. The CDR3 DNA follows: TGTGCCAGCAGCTTAGGCGTCAGTGAGACCCAGTACTTC. Translating gives CASSLGVSETQYF.

The chain joins TRBV7-9 to TRBJ2-7; D call uncertain. Per germline, CDR1 SEHNR and CDR2 FQNEAQ (reference sequence). V was cut by 5 bases and J by 5 bases, with 7 bases left in between. CDR3 length: 11 amino acids. Here the CDR3 reads CASSDLNEQYF. The CDR3 DNA follows: TGTGCCAGCAGCGACCTGAACGAGCAGTACTTC.

This clone was seen only once. One junction end disagrees with the germline gene, perhaps due to a read error. The chain combines TRBV10-3 with TRBJ2-3, with TRBD1 matching over 7 bases. Per the germline V gene, CDR1 is ENHRY and CDR2 is SYGVKD. CDR3 size: 15 residues. CDR3 sequence: CASSEAEGGQDTQYF. Written as DNA, the CDR3 is TGTGCCAGCAGTGAAGCGGAAGGGGGCCAAGATACGCAGTATTTT.

The V and J genes are TRBV6-1 and TRBJ2-2; a weak D match, TRBD2 (5 bases). The CDR3 spans 13 residues. The V end lost 7 bases, the J end lost 2 bases, and 8 bases lay between the germline ends. Germline CDR1 and CDR2: MNHNS and SASEGT. CDR3 in DNA: TGTGCCAGCAAGGACTCAAACACCGGGGAGCTGTTTTTT. Translating it yields CASKDSNTGELFF.

The chain joins TRBV19 to TRBJ1-3, with D possibly TRBD1 on 5 matching bases. The CDR3 totals 14 residues. CDR1 LNHDA and CDR2 SQIVND come from the germline V gene (reference sequence). V was clipped by 9 bases and J by 0 bases, with 12 bases between them. For the CDR3, the DNA is TGTGCCAGCTACAGGTCTGACTCTGGAAACACCATATATTTT. It translates to CASYRSDSGNTIYF.

The chain uses TRBV28 and TRBJ1-3; D is ambiguous. This CDR3 spans 15 amino acids. Germline values: CDR1 MDHEN, CDR2 SYDVKM. V lost 4 bases and J lost 4, with 14 bases in between. The CDR3 DNA follows: TGTGCCAGCAGTTCCCGTCGGAGGGTCGGAAACACCATATATTTT. Its protein product is CASSSRRRVGNTIYF. The full variable domain, its missing parts supplied by reference TRBV28 and TRBJ1-3, is DVKVTQSSRYLVKRTGEKVFLECVQDMDHENMFWYRQDPGLGLRLIYFSYDVKMKEKGDIPEGYSVSREKKERFSLILESASTNQTSMYLCASSSRRRVGNTIYFGEGSWLTVV.

V usage is TRBV5-5 and J usage is TRBJ2-7; D is perhaps TRBD1 or TRBD2 (5 bases each). There are 16 residues in the CDR3. The germline V gene has CDR1 SGHKS and CDR2 YYEKEE (reference sequence). With 4 bases removed from V and 2 bases from J, the gap between germline ends came to 19 bases. The CDR3 DNA reads TGTGCCAGCAGCCTATTAGTGGGGACCTCCACCTACGAGCAGTACTTC. It is translated as CASSLLVGTSTYEQYF.

This clone was observed once. V usage is TRBV5-4 and J usage is TRBJ2-7, with 8 bases that match TRBD2. With V trimmed by 3 bases and J by 3 bases, 5 bases remained unmatched. The CDR3 runs 14 residues. CDR1 and CDR2 from the germline V gene are SGHNT and YYREEE (reference sequence). The CDR3 nucleotides read TGTGCCAGCAGCTACCCGGGACTAGGCTACGAGCAGTACTTC. This sequence encodes CASSYPGLGYEQYF.

The chain couples TRBV27 to TRBJ2-3; D may be TRBD1 or TRBD2 (5 bases each). CDR1 is MNHEY and CDR2 is SMNVEV in the germline V gene (reference sequence). Trimming removed 5 bases from V and 2 bases from J, with 14 bases in between. The CDR3 runs 15 residues. The DNA for the CDR3 is TGTGCCAGCAGTGCATGGGACGAATACACAGATACGCAGTATTTT. The encoded protein is CASSAWDEYTDTQYF.

The chain couples TRBV7-8 to TRBJ2-3, with 15 positions matching TRBD2. The V segment lost 4 bases and the J segment 6 bases; nucleotides outside the gene matches: 11. This CDR3 region has 18 residues. Germline V gene data show CDR1 as SGHVS and CDR2 as FQNEAQ. The CDR3 here is CASSSPGLAGGPGDTQYF. The DNA of the CDR3 is TGTGCCAGCAGCTCCCCGGGACTAGCGGGGGGACCAGGGGATACGCAGTATTTT.

This clone was detected a few times. The chain carries TRBV7-9 and TRBJ1-1; tentative D call: TRBD1 (6 bases). Per germline, CDR1 SEHNR and CDR2 FQNEAQ (reference sequence). The CDR3 has 14 amino acids. Trimming shortened V by 5 bases and J by 3 bases, and 13 bases separated the two germline ends. CDR3 protein: CASSPRGGDTEAFF. The CDR3 nucleotides are TGTGCCAGCAGCCCAAGGGGGGGGGACACTGAAGCTTTCTTT.

The J gene is TRBJ1-3, the V gene TRBV29-1; D is unresolved. The V and J ends lost 4 bases and 0 bases respectively, with 10 bases between them. This CDR3 spans 14 amino acids. Germline V gives CDR1 SQVTM, CDR2 ANQGSEA. This chain's CDR3 is CSVAPIASGNTIYF. The CDR3 DNA reads TGCAGCGTTGCCCCAATAGCCTCTGGAAACACCATATATTTT. The variable domain in full, with the rest retrieved from reference TRBV29-1 and TRBJ1-3, is SAVISQKPSRDICQRGTSLTIQCQVDSQVTMMFWYRQQPGQSLTLIATANQGSEATYESGFVIDKFPISRPNLTFSTLTVSNMSPEDSSIYLCSVAPIASGNTIYFGEGSWLTVV.

V is TRBV7-3 and J is TRBJ2-1; 8 bases match TRBD2. Unmatched junction bases numbered 19, after V lost 5 bases and J lost 7 bases. The CDR3 is 18 residues long. Germline CDR1 is SGHTA and CDR2 is FQGTGA. CDR3 DNA: TGTGCCAGCAGCAAGCGCGGAGGGACTAGACCCGACCGGAATGAGCAGTTCTTC. It codes for CASSKRGGTRPDRNEQFF. The whole variable domain, filled in from reference TRBV7-3 and TRBJ2-1, reads GAGVSQTPSNKVTEKGKYVELRCDPISGHTALYWYRQSLGQGPEFLIYFQGTGAADDSGLPNDRFFAVRPEGSVSTLKIQRTERGDSAVYLCASSKRGGTRPDRNEQFFGPGTRLTVL.